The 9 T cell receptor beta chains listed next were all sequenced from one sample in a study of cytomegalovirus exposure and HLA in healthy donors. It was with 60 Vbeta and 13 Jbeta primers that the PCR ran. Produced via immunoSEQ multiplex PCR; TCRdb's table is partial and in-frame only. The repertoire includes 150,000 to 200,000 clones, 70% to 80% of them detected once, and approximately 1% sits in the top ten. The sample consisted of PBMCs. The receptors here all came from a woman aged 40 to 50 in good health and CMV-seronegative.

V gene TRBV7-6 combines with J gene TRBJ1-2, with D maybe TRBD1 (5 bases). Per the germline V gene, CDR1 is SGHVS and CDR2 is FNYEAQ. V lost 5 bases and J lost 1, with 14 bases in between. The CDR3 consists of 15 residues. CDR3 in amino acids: CASSQTGGSNYGYTF. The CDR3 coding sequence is TGTGCCAGCAGCCAAACAGGCGGGAGTAACTATGGCTACACCTTC.

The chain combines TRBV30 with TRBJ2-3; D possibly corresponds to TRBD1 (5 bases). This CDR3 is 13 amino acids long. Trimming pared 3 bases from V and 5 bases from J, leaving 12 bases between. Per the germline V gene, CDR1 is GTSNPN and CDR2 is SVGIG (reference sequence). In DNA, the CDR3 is TGTGCCTGGAGGATGGGGCCGGGAGATACGCAGTATTTT. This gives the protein CAWRMGPGDTQYF.

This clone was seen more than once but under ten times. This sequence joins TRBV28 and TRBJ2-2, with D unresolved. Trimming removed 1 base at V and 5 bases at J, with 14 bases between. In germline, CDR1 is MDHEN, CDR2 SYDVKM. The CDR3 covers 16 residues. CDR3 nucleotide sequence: TGTGCCAGCAGTTTATTCCCCTCATTACGGACCGGGGAGCTGTTTTTT. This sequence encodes CASSLFPSLRTGELFF.

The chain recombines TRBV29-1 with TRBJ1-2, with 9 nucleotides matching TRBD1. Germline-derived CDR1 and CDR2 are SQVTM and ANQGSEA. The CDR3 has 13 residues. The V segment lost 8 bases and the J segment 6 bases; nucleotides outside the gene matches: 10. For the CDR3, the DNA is TGCAGCATAAACAGGGGGCGCGAAGATGGCTACACCTTC. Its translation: CSINRGREDGYTF.

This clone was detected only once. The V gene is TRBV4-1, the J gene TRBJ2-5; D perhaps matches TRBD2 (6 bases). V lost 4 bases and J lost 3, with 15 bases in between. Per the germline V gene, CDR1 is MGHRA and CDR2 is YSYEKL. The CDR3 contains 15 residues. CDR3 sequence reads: CASSPGEADEETQYF. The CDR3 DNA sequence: TGCGCCAGCAGCCCCGGGGAGGCAGACGAAGAGACCCAGTACTTC.

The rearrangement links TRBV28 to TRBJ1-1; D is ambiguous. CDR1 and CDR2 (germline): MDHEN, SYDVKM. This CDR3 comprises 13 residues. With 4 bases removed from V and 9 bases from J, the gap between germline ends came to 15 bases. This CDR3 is CASSSGGVVKAFF. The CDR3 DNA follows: TGTGCCAGCAGTTCAGGCGGGGTAGTCAAAGCTTTCTTT.

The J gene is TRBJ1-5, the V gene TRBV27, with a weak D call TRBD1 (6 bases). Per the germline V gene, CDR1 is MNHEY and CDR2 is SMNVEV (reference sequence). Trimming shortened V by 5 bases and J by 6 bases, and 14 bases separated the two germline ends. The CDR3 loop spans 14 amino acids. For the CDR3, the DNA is TGTGCCAGCAGTCAGGCGGCAGGGGTTCAGCCCCAGCATTTT. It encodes CASSQAAGVQPQHF.

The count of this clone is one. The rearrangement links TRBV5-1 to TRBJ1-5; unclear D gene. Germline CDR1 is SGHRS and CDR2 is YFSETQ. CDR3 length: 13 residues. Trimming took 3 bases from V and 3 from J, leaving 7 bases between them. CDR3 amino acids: CASSSDTNQPQHF. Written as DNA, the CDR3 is TGCGCCAGCAGCTCAGATACCAATCAGCCCCAGCATTTT. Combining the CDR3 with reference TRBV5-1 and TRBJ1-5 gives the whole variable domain KAGVTQTPRYLIKTRGQQVTLSCSPISGHRSVSWYQQTPGQGLQFLFEYFSETQRNKGNFPGRFSGRQFSNSRSEMNVSTLELGDSALYLCASSSDTNQPQHFGDGTRLSIL.

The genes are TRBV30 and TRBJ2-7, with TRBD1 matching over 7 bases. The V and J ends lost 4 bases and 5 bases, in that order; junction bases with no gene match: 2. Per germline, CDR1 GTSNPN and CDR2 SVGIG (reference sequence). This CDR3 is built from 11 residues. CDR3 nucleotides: TGTGCCTGGACCGGGACAGACGAGCAGTACTTC. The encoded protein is CAWTGTDEQYF.